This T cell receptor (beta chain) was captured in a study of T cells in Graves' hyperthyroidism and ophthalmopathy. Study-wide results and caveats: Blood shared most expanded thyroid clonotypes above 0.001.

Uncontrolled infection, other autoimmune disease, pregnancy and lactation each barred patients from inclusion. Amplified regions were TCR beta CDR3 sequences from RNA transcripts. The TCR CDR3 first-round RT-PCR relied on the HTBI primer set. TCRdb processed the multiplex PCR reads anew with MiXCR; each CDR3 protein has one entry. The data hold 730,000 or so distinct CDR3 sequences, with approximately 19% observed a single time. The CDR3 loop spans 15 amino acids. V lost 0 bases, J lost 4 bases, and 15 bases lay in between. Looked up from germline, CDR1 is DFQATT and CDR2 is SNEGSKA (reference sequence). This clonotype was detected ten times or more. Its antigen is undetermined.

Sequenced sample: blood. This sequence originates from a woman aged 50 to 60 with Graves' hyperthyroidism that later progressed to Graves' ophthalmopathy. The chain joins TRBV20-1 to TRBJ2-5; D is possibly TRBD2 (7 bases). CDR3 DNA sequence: TGCAGTGCTAGAGATTCGCGGGGGCCACGAGAGACCCAGTACTTC. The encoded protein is CSARDSRGPRETQYF.